These 20 T cell receptor beta chains were all obtained from the same sample, sequenced in a study of PD-1 blockade in classical Hodgkin lymphoma. After autologous stem cell transplantation all patients relapsed, and prior brentuximab vedotin exposure differed between cohorts. Libraries were prepared by immunoSEQ multiplex PCR; TCRdb keeps only in-frame clonotypes and omits some of them. Found here are about 97,000 clones, around four fifths of them singletons; the top ten hold 10% to 15%. The sample consisted of peripheral blood mononuclear cells (PBMCs), taken at baseline. Receptors were obtained from a human donor with classical Hodgkin lymphoma.

The sample holds one count of this clone. The rearrangement uses TRBV10-1 and TRBJ2-3; D remains unclear. CDR1 WNHNN and CDR2 SYGVQD come from the germline V gene (reference sequence). With 2 bases removed from V and 2 bases from J, the gap between germline ends came to 8 bases. The CDR3 spans 14 residues. Written as DNA, the CDR3 is TGCGCCAGCAGTGAGCACCGGGTCACAGATACGCAGTATTTT. This sequence encodes CASSEHRVTDTQYF.

The V and J genes are TRBV7-9 and TRBJ1-2, with TRBD1 identical over 7 bases. Losses at the gene ends were 3 bases for V and 3 bases for J; bases not matched to a gene: 4. Germline CDR1 reads SEHNR; CDR2 reads FQNEAQ (reference sequence). This CDR3 is 14 amino acids long. Written as DNA, the CDR3 is TGTGCCAGCAGCTTTACAGGGGTTGACTATGGCTACACCTTC. Its translation is CASSFTGVDYGYTF.

The chain uses TRBV5-1 and TRBJ2-3; D is ambiguous. Trimming shortened V by 0 bases and J by 6 bases, and 8 bases separated the two germline ends. Germline CDR1 reads SGHRS; CDR2 reads YFSETQ. The CDR3 runs to 13 residues. CDR3 loop: CASSLDAPDTQYF. Written as DNA, the CDR3 is TGCGCCAGCAGCTTGGATGCCCCCGATACGCAGTATTTT.

This CDR3 is CASAQSGPTGPGELFF. The CDR3 DNA sequence: TGTGCCAGCGCCCAGAGCGGACCTACAGGGCCCGGGGAGCTGTTTTTT. The chain combines TRBV7-3 with TRBJ2-2, with D tentatively TRBD1 (6 bases). Between the trimmed V and J ends, which lost 8 bases and 6 bases, there was a span of 22 bases. This CDR3 is built from 16 residues. Germline loops: CDR1 SGHTA, CDR2 FQGTGA.

This clone appeared a single time. This rearrangement joins TRBV6-1 to TRBJ1-5; 7 nucleotides agree with TRBD1. V gave up 6 bases and J gave up 4 bases; unmatched junction bases: 3. This CDR3 region has 13 residues. CDR1 and CDR2 (germline): MNHNS, SASEGT. CDR3 amino acids: CASSQGQNQPQHF. The CDR3 bases are TGTGCCAGCAGCCAGGGACAGAATCAGCCCCAGCATTTT.

The CDR3 DNA sequence: TGCGCCAGCAGCTTCGAAGAGACCCAGTACTTC. It yields the protein CASSFEETQYF. This chain links TRBV5-1 with TRBJ2-5; D unresolved. The CDR3 has 11 residues. Germline V gives CDR1 SGHRS, CDR2 YFSETQ. V was pared by 2 bases and J by 3 bases, with 2 bases between. The full variable domain, with the rest looked up from reference TRBV5-1 and TRBJ2-5, is KAGVTQTPRYLIKTRGQQVTLSCSPISGHRSVSWYQQTPGQGLQFLFEYFSETQRNKGNFPGRFSGRQFSNSRSEMNVSTLELGDSALYLCASSFEETQYFGPGTRLLVL.

The chain uses TRBV6-1 and TRBJ1-2; no clear D gene. CDR1 and CDR2 from the germline V gene are MNHNS and SASEGT. The CDR3 length is 17 residues. Trimming shortened V by 1 base and J by 4 bases, and 19 bases separated the two germline ends. CDR3 amino acids: CASSEVQTTKWGYGYTF. CDR3 nucleotides: TGTGCCAGCAGTGAAGTGCAGACAACTAAGTGGGGCTATGGCTACACCTTC.

The chain couples TRBV7-8 to TRBJ2-7, with D maybe TRBD1 (5 bases). Trimming cost V 5 bases and J 3 bases, with 20 bases left between them. The CDR3 is 16 residues long. Germline V CDR1 and CDR2: SGHVS, FQNEAQ. The CDR3 sequence: CASSPDRAQLYYEQYF. CDR3 bases: TGTGCCAGCAGCCCCGACAGAGCCCAACTCTACTACGAGCAGTACTTC.

This clone has more than one count but fewer than ten. The chain links TRBV30 to TRBJ1-2; D unresolved. This CDR3 contains 13 residues. V lost 0 bases and J lost 4, with 9 bases in between. The germline V gene has CDR1 GTSNPN and CDR2 SVGIG (reference sequence). CDR3 sequence reads: CAWSVRGGYGYTF. The CDR3 nucleotides are TGTGCCTGGAGTGTACGAGGAGGCTATGGCTACACCTTC.

This chain uses TRBV30 with TRBJ2-5, with D unresolved. Germline CDR1 reads GTSNPN; CDR2 reads SVGIG (reference sequence). V gave up 3 bases and J gave up 0 bases, with 5 bases separating them. There are 12 residues in the CDR3. Written as DNA, the CDR3 is TGTGCCTGGAGCCTGGACCAAGAGACCCAGTACTTC. The encoded protein is CAWSLDQETQYF. Together with reference TRBV30 and TRBJ2-5, the CDR3 gives the full variable domain: SQTIHQWPATLVQPVGSPLSLECTVEGTSNPNLYWYRQAAGRGLQLLFYSVGIGQISSEVPQNLSASRPQDRQFILSSKKLLLSDSGFYLCAWSLDQETQYFGPGTRLLVL.

Only a few counts were recorded for this clone. The V gene is TRBV2, the J gene TRBJ2-7, with D unclear. The CDR3 covers 14 residues. Between the trimmed V and J ends, which lost 2 bases and 2 bases, there was a span of 10 bases. The germline CDR1 and CDR2 sequences are SNHLY and FYNNEI. CDR3 in DNA: TGTGCCAGCAGTGAAACCCGAGTCCCCTACGAGCAGTACTTC. Its translation is CASSETRVPYEQYF.

The sample holds one count of this clone. This sequence joins TRBV6-1 and TRBJ2-5, with D perhaps TRBD1 (5 bases). V lost 7 bases, J lost 2 bases, and 17 bases lay in between. This CDR3 contains 15 residues. The germline gives CDR1 MNHNS, CDR2 SASEGT. The CDR3 here is CASTLDTLAQETQYF. CDR3 bases: TGTGCCAGCACCCTGGACACCTTGGCACAAGAGACCCAGTACTTC.

The chain carries TRBV28 and TRBJ2-1; D is perhaps TRBD1 or TRBD2 (5 bases each). CDR1 is MDHEN, CDR2 SYDVKM, per germline. The CDR3 has 16 residues. Between the trimmed V and J ends, which lost 4 bases and 1 base, there was a span of 14 bases. Here the CDR3 reads CASSSGTGGSYNEQFF. In DNA form, the CDR3 reads TGTGCCAGCAGTTCCGGGACGGGCGGATCCTACAATGAGCAGTTCTTC.

The CDR3, as DNA: TGCGCCAGCAGTGAGGGTAGCGGGAGTTTAAATGAGCAGTTCTTC. Translating gives CASSEGSGSLNEQFF. This sequence joins TRBV10-1 and TRBJ2-1; 9 nucleotides match TRBD2. Germline assignment: CDR1 WNHNN and CDR2 SYGVQD (reference sequence). This CDR3 comprises 15 residues. Trimming at V came to 2 bases and at J to 7 bases, leaving 6 bases not matched to a gene.

The V gene is TRBV10-3, the J gene TRBJ2-7; 10 bases line up with TRBD1. Trimming at V came to 3 bases and at J to 2 bases, leaving 7 bases not matched to a gene. This CDR3 has 16 residues. Germline CDR1 ENHRY, CDR2 SYGVKD. The CDR3, as DNA: TGTGCCATCAGTGATCTGGGACAGGGGACTCCCTACGAGCAGTACTTC. Translated, it gives CAISDLGQGTPYEQYF.

This rearrangement joins TRBV6-5 to TRBJ2-3, with no clear D. This CDR3 region has 14 residues. Trimming stripped 5 bases from V and 6 bases from J, with 15 bases between. Germline values: CDR1 MNHEY, CDR2 SVGAGI. Written as DNA, the CDR3 is TGTGCCAGCAGTCACGACGCTACCCGGGATACGCAGTATTTT. Translating it yields CASSHDATRDTQYF.

The CDR3 here is CAWSTGTSGWEQYF. Here the CDR3 DNA reads TGTGCCTGGAGTACGGGGACTAGCGGCTGGGAGCAGTACTTC. The rearrangement links TRBV30 to TRBJ2-7, with 11 bases aligning to TRBD2. Germline-derived CDR1 and CDR2 are GTSNPN and SVGIG (reference sequence). After removal of 2 bases from V and 7 bases from J, the junction contained 7 bases not matched to a gene. The CDR3 is 14 amino acids.

This clone occurred a few times. The chain links TRBV5-4 to TRBJ2-5; D gene uncertain. CDR3 size: 13 residues. V was pared by 5 bases and J by 5 bases, with 13 bases between. Germline lookup yields CDR1 SGHNT and CDR2 YYREEE (reference sequence). The CDR3, as DNA: TGTGCCAGCAGAGGTAGCCTGGAGGAGACCCAGTACTTC. Amino acids: CASRGSLEETQYF.

The chain carries TRBV25-1 and TRBJ1-3, with a tentative D call TRBD1 (5 bases). The CDR3 loop spans 15 amino acids. Germline V lookup: CDR1 MGHDK, CDR2 SYGVNS. V lost 4 bases, J lost 4 bases, and 14 bases lay in between. CDR3 coding DNA: TGTGCCAGCAGTGCTTCCCTGGGGGACGGAAACACCATATATTTT. Translated: CASSASLGDGNTIYF.

The V gene is TRBV6-5, the J gene TRBJ1-3; a possible D gene is TRBD1 (5 bases). The CDR3 has 13 residues. The V gene lost 8 bases and the J gene lost 0 bases, with 8 bases spanning the gap. The germline CDR1 and CDR2 sequences are MNHEY and SVGAGI. DNA of the CDR3: TGTGCCAGCGGGGGGGACTCTGGAAACACCATATATTTT. Protein: CASGGDSGNTIYF.